The 9 T cell receptor beta chains presented below share a single source sample, sequenced in a study of T-cell reconstitution after alpha-beta-depleted transplantation in children. Library preparation (for TCRbeta) was performed with unique molecular identifiers. TCRdb re-called the PCR reads through MiXCR, storing one row per CDR3 protein. This sample has over 150,000 distinct CDR3 sequences, with roughly 6% found just once. The source was PBMCs, collected before TCRalphabeta/CD19-depleted stem cell transplant. The receptors come from a girl in the first two years of life with combined immunodeficiency, due to receive a stem cell transplant.

This clonotype was found many times. The V gene is TRBV28, the J gene TRBJ2-5; 7 nucleotides line up with TRBD2. V gave up 4 bases and J gave up 7 bases; unmatched junction bases: 12. The CDR3 has 15 amino acids. Germline CDR1 MDHEN, CDR2 SYDVKM. The CDR3 reads CASSSGWEGTRTQYF. CDR3 bases: TGTGCCAGCAGTTCGGGCTGGGAGGGGACGCGGACCCAGTACTTC. The entire variable domain, with the rest obtained from reference TRBV28 and TRBJ2-5, is as follows: DVKVTQSSRYLVKRTGEKVFLECVQDMDHENMFWYRQDPGLGLRLIYFSYDVKMKEKGDIPEGYSVSREKKERFSLILESASTNQTSMYLCASSSGWEGTRTQYFGPGTRLLVL.

The chain employs TRBV18 and TRBJ2-7; 7 bases are a match to TRBD2. Germline values: CDR1 KGHSH, CDR2 LQKENI. V trimming: 4 bases; J trimming: 2 bases; junction bases outside the gene matches: 11. The CDR3 extends over 16 amino acids. For the CDR3, the DNA is TGTGCCAGCTCACTCCGGGCAGGGACTAAAACCTACGAGCAGTACTTC. Encoded protein: CASSLRAGTKTYEQYF.

This clonotype was observed many times. V is TRBV20-1 and J is TRBJ2-1, with 12 bases aligning to TRBD1. The CDR3 spans 15 residues. After removal of 2 bases from V and 7 bases from J, the junction contained 6 bases not matched to a gene. Germline V gives CDR1 DFQATT, CDR2 SNEGSKA (reference sequence). Here the CDR3 reads CSARPGQGARNEQFF. CDR3 nucleotides: TGCAGTGCTAGACCGGGACAGGGGGCGCGGAATGAGCAGTTCTTC.

There are many counts of this clonotype. One end of the junction does not line up with germline, which may come from a read error. V and J are TRBV20-1 and TRBJ2-3, with 7 bases matching TRBD2. From germline, CDR1 is DFQATT and CDR2 SNEGSKA (reference sequence). The CDR3 loop spans 15 amino acids. Here the CDR3 reads CSARGAGPYTDTRYF. In DNA, the CDR3 is TGCAGTGCTAGAGGAGCGGGGCCCTACACAGATACGCGGTATTTT.

The J gene is TRBJ2-1, the V gene TRBV4-2; the match to TRBD2 covers 11 bases. Per the germline V gene, CDR1 is LGHNA and CDR2 is YNFKEQ. With 2 bases clipped from V and 9 bases from J, the junction kept 9 bases outside the gene matches. The CDR3 runs 16 residues. This CDR3 reads CASSQPTSGDPIEQFF. The DNA of the CDR3 is TGTGCCAGCAGCCAACCGACTAGCGGGGACCCGATTGAGCAGTTCTTC.

This clonotype has ten or more counts. The chain couples TRBV4-1 to TRBJ2-7; 7 bases match TRBD2. Germline trimming cut 0 bases from V and 3 bases from J; bases unmatched to any gene: 5. Germline CDR1 MGHRA, CDR2 YSYEKL. This CDR3 has 15 amino acids. CDR3 protein: CASSQEFLAVYEQYF. CDR3 nucleotides: TGCGCCAGCAGCCAAGAATTCCTAGCGGTCTACGAGCAGTACTTC.

The rearrangement joins TRBV7-2 to TRBJ2-7; 7 positions match TRBD1. The CDR3 is 17 amino acids. V lost 3 bases and J lost 2; bases outside the gene matches: 13. Germline V CDR1 and CDR2: SGHTA, FQGNSA. The CDR3 protein is CASSFSRTGGGPYEQYF. As DNA, the CDR3 is TGTGCCAGCAGCTTTTCCAGGACAGGCGGAGGCCCCTACGAGCAGTACTTC. The whole variable domain, filled in from reference TRBV7-2 and TRBJ2-7, reads GAGVSQSPSNKVTEKGKDVELRCDPISGHTALYWYRQSLGQGLEFLIYFQGNSAPDKSGLPSDRFSAERTGGSVSTLTIQRTQQEDSAVYLCASSFSRTGGGPYEQYFGPGTRLTVT.

This clonotype was found many times. This chain links TRBV6-2 or TRBV6-3 with TRBJ2-7; TRBD1 matches 8 bases. The CDR3 length is 15 residues. Looked up from germline, CDR1 is MNHEY and CDR2 is SVGEGT. The V gene end was trimmed by 1 base and the J gene end by 5 bases; junction bases not matched to a gene: 7. The CDR3 DNA is TGTGCCAGCAGTTACTTGCACTGGACAGGGAACGAGCAGTACTTC. This gives the protein CASSYLHWTGNEQYF.

This clonotype was picked up many times. The chain uses TRBV29-1 and TRBJ2-7; D call uncertain. CDR3 size: 11 residues. The germline V gene has CDR1 SQVTM and CDR2 ANQGSEA. V gave up 5 bases and J gave up 4 bases, with 9 bases separating them. CDR3 region: CSVQQEYEQYF. CDR3 DNA: TGCAGCGTTCAGCAGGAATACGAGCAGTACTTC.